In its sample, the clone carrying this TCR beta chain was seen a few times. This PCR relied on a set of 60 Vbeta primers and 13 Jbeta primers. Authors' data handling: Tens of millions of unique TCR beta chains, some 11 million shared, were counted in a later analysis. The assay was immunoSEQ multiplex PCR, and TCRdb's table has in-frame clones only and misses some. That table gives V, J and clone size, and the DNA gave D and trimming. The sample carries 150,000 to 200,000 clones, about four fifths recorded once. The sample originates from a study of cytomegalovirus exposure and HLA in healthy donors. V gave up 2 bases and J gave up 14 bases; unmatched junction bases: 3. Germline V lookup: CDR1 PRHDT, CDR2 FYEKMQ (reference sequence). There are 12 residues in the CDR3.

This TCR derives from a woman in her 30s in good health and CMV-seropositive. The rearrangement uses TRBV13 and TRBJ2-1; TRBD1 matches 10 bases. The sequenced sample was PBMCs. DNA for the CDR3: TGTGCCAGCAGCTTAACCGGGACAGGGGAGTTCTTC. Translating it yields CASSLTGTGEFF. The full variable domain, with the rest looked up from reference TRBV13 and TRBJ2-1, is AAGVIQSPRHLIKEKRETATLKCYPIPRHDTVYWYQQGPGQDPQFLISFYEKMQSDKGSIPDRFSAQQFSDYHSELNMSSLELGDSALYFCASSLTGTGEFFGPGTRLTVL.